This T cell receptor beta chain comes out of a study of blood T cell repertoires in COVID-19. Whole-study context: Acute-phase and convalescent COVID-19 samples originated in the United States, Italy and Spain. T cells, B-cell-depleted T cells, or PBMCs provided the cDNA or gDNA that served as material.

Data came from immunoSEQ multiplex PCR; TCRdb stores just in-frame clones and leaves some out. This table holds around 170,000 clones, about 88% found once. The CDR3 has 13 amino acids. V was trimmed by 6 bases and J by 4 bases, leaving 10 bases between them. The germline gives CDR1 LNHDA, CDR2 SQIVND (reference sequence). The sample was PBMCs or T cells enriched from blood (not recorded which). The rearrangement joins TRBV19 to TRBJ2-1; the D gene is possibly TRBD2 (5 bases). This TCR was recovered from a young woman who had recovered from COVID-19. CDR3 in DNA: TGTGCCAGTAGGACCTCGGGATACAATGAGCAGTTCTTC. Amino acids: CASRTSGYNEQFF.